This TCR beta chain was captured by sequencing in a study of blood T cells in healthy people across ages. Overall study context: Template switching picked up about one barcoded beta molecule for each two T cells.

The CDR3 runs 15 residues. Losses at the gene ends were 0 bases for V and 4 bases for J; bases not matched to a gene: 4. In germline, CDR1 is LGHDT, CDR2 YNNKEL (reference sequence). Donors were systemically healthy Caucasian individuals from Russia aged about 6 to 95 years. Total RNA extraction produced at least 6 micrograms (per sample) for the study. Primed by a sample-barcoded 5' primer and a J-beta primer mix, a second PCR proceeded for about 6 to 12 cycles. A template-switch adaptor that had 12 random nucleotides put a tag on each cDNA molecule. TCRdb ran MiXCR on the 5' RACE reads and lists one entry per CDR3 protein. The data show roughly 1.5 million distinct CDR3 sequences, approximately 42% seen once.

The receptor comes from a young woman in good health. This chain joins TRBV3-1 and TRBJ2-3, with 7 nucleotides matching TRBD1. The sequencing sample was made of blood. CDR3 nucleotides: TGTGCCAGCAGCCAAGATATGGGACAGCCAGATACGCAGTATTTT. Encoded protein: CASSQDMGQPDTQYF.